This section outlines one T cell receptor (beta chain) sequence together with its context. Clones were sequenced by immunoSEQ multiplex PCR, and TCRdb holds only the in-frame ones, with some missing. Among about 200,000 clones, roughly nine tenths were seen once, and the ten largest hold around 4%. The sample comes from a study of blood T cell repertoires in COVID-19. Study details: Specimens from acute and convalescent COVID-19 originated in the United States, Italy and Spain.

Trimming removed 0 bases at V and 0 bases at J, with 14 bases between. The CDR3 has 18 residues. Per the germline V gene, CDR1 is MNHEY and CDR2 is SVGEGT. This receptor was identified in a woman aged 30 to 39 with acute COVID-19. J is TRBJ2-2 and V is TRBV6-2 or TRBV6-3; tentatively, D is TRBD2 (7 bases). Sequencing input: PBMCs or T cells enriched from blood (not recorded which). CDR3 protein: CASSYSGGGPANTGELFF. The DNA for the CDR3 is TGTGCCAGCAGTTACTCGGGAGGGGGGCCCGCGAACACCGGGGAGCTGTTTTTT.